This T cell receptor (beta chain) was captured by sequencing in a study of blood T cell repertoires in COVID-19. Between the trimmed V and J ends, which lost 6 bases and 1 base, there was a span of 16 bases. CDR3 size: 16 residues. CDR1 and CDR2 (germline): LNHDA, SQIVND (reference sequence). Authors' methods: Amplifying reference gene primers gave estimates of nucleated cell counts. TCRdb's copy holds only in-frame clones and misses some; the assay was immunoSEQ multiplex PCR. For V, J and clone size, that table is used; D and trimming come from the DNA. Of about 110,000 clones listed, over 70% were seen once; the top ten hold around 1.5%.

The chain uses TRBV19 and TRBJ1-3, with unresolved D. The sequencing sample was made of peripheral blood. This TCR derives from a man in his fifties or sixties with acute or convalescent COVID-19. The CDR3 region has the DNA TGTGCCAGTAGCCCATGGACGGGAACATCTGGAAACACCATATATTTT. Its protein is CASSPWTGTSGNTIYF.